A selection of T cell receptor beta chains follows, all from one sample in a study of blood T cells in healthy people across ages. TCRdb ran MiXCR on the 5' RACE reads and lists one entry per CDR3 protein. The top ten clones hold 0.65% to 0.75% of a sample with around 1,000,000 distinct CDR3 sequences, around 25% of them seen once. These data were also filed under a second study, of T cells of mothers and their children.

Sequencing was done on a sample of blood. These receptors were obtained from a girl aged 2 to 9 in good health. The conserved cysteine and the conserved F or W are not part of the CDR3 here. Fields, in order: V gene, J gene, CDR3 protein.

TRBV15	TRBJ1-1	ATATGRYGNTEAF
TRBV7-9	TRBJ2-7	ASSLELGASLYEQY
TRBV28	.	ASSLSVGQELYEQY
TRBV29-1	.	SVASGTGGSYEQY
TRBV2	.	ASEDSGRRSGETQY
TRBV7-3	TRBJ1-1	ASSLTGGKDTEAF
TRBV29-1	TRBJ1-1	SGTGAVNTEAF
TRBV5-8	.	ASSLGATGVDDEQF
TRBV29-1	TRBJ2-7	SAQGQTYEQY
TRBV7-2	TRBJ2-5	ASSLGLGPERF
TRBV3-1	TRBJ2-5	ASSQDPRKTQY
TRBV6-5	TRBJ2-3	ASSYGGGLRDTQY
TRBV28	TRBJ2-7	ASSFVTDPYEQY
TRBV5-5	TRBJ1-1	ASSFSGTMNTEAF
TRBV20-1	TRBJ2-2	SARDSETGSTGELF
TRBV28	TRBJ2-5	ASSWGRAYWRRETQY